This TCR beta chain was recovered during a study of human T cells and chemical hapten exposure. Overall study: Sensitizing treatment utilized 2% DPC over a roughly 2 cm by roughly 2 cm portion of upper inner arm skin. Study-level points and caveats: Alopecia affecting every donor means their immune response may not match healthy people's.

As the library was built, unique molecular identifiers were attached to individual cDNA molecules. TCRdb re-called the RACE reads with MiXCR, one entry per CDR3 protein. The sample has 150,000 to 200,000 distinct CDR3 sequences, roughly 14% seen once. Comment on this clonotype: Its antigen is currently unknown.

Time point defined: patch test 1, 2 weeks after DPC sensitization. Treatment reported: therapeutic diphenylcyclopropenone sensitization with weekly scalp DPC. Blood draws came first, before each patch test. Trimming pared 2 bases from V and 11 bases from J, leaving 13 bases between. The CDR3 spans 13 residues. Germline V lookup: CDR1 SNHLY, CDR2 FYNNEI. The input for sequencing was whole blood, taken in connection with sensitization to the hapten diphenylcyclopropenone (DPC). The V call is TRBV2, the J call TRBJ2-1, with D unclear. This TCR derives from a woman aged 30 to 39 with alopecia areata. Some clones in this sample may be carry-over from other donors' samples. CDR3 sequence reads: CASSEPARNQQFF. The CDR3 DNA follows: TGTGCCAGCAGTGAACCCGCTAGAAACCAGCAGTTCTTC.